The 19 T cell receptor beta chains below all came from one sample that was sequenced in a study of cytomegalovirus exposure and HLA in healthy donors. The repertoire was sequenced with immunoSEQ multiplex PCR; TCRdb's copy has only in-frame clones and lacks some. This table holds roughly 120,000 clones, about 83% found once. Sequences were obtained from PBMCs. These receptors all come from a man aged 18 to 35 in good health and CMV-seronegative.

V usage is TRBV27 and J usage is TRBJ2-5, with D possibly being TRBD1 (6 bases). This CDR3 spans 15 amino acids. Looked up from germline, CDR1 is MNHEY and CDR2 is SMNVEV (reference sequence). V was cut by 5 bases and J by 6 bases, with 19 bases left in between. This CDR3 is CASSPQALQGKTQYF. The CDR3 DNA follows: TGTGCCAGCAGTCCTCAGGCGCTACAGGGCAAGACCCAGTACTTC.

The chain links TRBV4-2 to TRBJ2-5, with D tentatively TRBD2 (5 bases). This CDR3 spans 16 amino acids. V shed 0 bases and J shed 7 bases, with 18 bases lying between them. Per germline, CDR1 LGHNA and CDR2 YNFKEQ. CDR3 amino acids: CASSQDALDSPGTQYF. The CDR3 DNA sequence: TGTGCCAGCAGCCAAGATGCTTTGGACTCTCCGGGGACCCAGTACTTC.

The V gene is TRBV19, the J gene TRBJ2-1, with 8 bases identical to TRBD2. The CDR3 consists of 15 residues. Per the germline V gene, CDR1 is LNHDA and CDR2 is SQIVND (reference sequence). The V segment lost 3 bases and the J segment 2 bases; nucleotides outside the gene matches: 3. Here the CDR3 reads CASSIRGGTYNEQFF. As DNA, the CDR3 is TGTGCCAGTAGTATTCGGGGGGGGACCTACAATGAGCAGTTCTTC. Combining the CDR3 with reference TRBV19 and TRBJ2-1 gives the whole variable domain DGGITQSPKYLFRKEGQNVTLSCEQNLNHDAMYWYRQDPGQGLRLIYYSQIVNDFQKGDIAEGYSVSREKKESFPLTVTSAQKNPTAFYLCASSIRGGTYNEQFFGPGTRLTVL.

This clone has just one count. V is TRBV30 and J is TRBJ1-1; no definite D call. There are 15 residues in the CDR3. Trimming removed 1 base from V and 0 bases from J, with 12 bases in between. Germline V gene lookup returns CDR1 GTSNPN and CDR2 SVGIG (reference sequence). The CDR3 coding sequence is TGTGCCTGGAGTGCGAACAGCATGATGAACACTGAAGCTTTCTTT. Encoded protein: CAWSANSMMNTEAFF.

V usage is TRBV5-1 and J usage is TRBJ2-3; maybe TRBD2 (7 bases). CDR3 length equals 14 residues. The V end lost 0 bases, the J end lost 6 bases, and 11 bases lay between the germline ends. CDR1 SGHRS and CDR2 YFSETQ come from the germline V gene. The CDR3 spells CASSLERGGDTQYF. The CDR3 nucleotides read TGCGCCAGCAGCTTGGAAAGGGGGGGGGATACGCAGTATTTT.

The chain links TRBV6-1 to TRBJ1-2, with unresolved D. The CDR3 totals 15 residues. Germline V lookup: CDR1 MNHNS, CDR2 SASEGT. V lost 6 bases and J 4 bases, leaving 18 bases between the germline ends. The CDR3 region has the DNA TGTGCCAGCAGGCCTAACCGCGTTGCTGTCTATGGCTACACCTTC. It encodes CASRPNRVAVYGYTF.

The chain has TRBV29-1 and TRBJ2-1; 8 positions match TRBD2. The CDR3 has 14 amino acids. Germline assignment: CDR1 SQVTM and CDR2 ANQGSEA. The trim removed 0 bases at V and 6 bases at J, leaving 4 bases unmatched. The CDR3 DNA follows: TGCAGCGTTGAAGATACACTAGCGGCCAATGAGCAGTTCTTC. Translated: CSVEDTLAANEQFF.

The gene calls are TRBV6-5 and TRBJ1-1; the D gene is possibly TRBD1 (6 bases). With 5 bases removed from V and 5 bases from J, the gap between germline ends came to 18 bases. Germline CDR1 and CDR2: MNHEY and SVGAGI. The CDR3 has 15 residues. DNA of the CDR3: TGTGCCAGCAGTGCCCTGAATGTACAGGGAACTGAAGCTTTCTTT. It translates to CASSALNVQGTEAFF.

The chain recombines TRBV27 with TRBJ2-7; TRBD1 agrees at 7 bases. V shed 0 bases, J shed 5 bases, and the junction held 7 bases outside the gene matches. The CDR3 extends over 15 amino acids. CDR1 is MNHEY and CDR2 is SMNVEV in the germline V gene (reference sequence). CDR3 sequence: CASSLSITGEDEQYF. The CDR3 DNA follows: TGTGCCAGCAGTTTATCCATTACAGGGGAAGACGAGCAGTACTTC.

For the CDR3, the DNA is TGTGCCAGTAGTACTTACTTGAATGAGCAGTTCTTC. Amino acids: CASSTYLNEQFF. The chain joins TRBV19 to TRBJ2-1; D is unclear. The CDR3 length is 12 residues. In germline, CDR1 is LNHDA, CDR2 SQIVND (reference sequence). V dropped 4 bases and J dropped 7 bases, with 8 bases sitting between them.

The rearrangement joins TRBV30 to TRBJ1-5, with D maybe TRBD1 (6 bases). The CDR3 spans 14 residues. The germline CDR1 and CDR2 sequences are GTSNPN and SVGIG (reference sequence). Trimming stripped 6 bases from V and 4 bases from J, with 16 bases between. In DNA form, the CDR3 reads TGTGCCTGCAGTACCGGGACAACAAATCAGCCCCAGCATTTT. Translation gives CACSTGTTNQPQHF.

A single count supports this clone. The chain recombines TRBV5-1 with TRBJ2-7, with 8 bases fitting TRBD1. The V segment lost 1 base and the J segment 6 bases; nucleotides outside the gene matches: 9. The CDR3 totals 15 residues. The germline CDR1 and CDR2 sequences are SGHRS and YFSETQ. The CDR3: CASSLFETGVREQYF. The CDR3 DNA follows: TGCGCCAGCAGCTTGTTTGAGACAGGGGTTCGCGAGCAGTACTTC.

The chain links TRBV30 to TRBJ1-1; no reliable D call. V was trimmed by 4 bases and J by 5 bases, leaving 11 bases between them. The CDR3 extends over 12 amino acids. The V gene's germline CDR1 is GTSNPN and CDR2 SVGIG (reference sequence). The CDR3: CAWTGSGTEAFF. For the CDR3, the DNA is TGTGCCTGGACCGGATCCGGGACTGAAGCTTTCTTT.

This clone has a handful of counts. The chain links TRBV5-1 to TRBJ2-2, with 7 nucleotides matching TRBD2. V was pared by 1 base and J by 7 bases, with 4 bases of the junction left unmatched. Germline V gene data show CDR1 as SGHRS and CDR2 as YFSETQ. This CDR3 is built from 14 residues. Written as DNA, the CDR3 is TGCGCCAGCAGCTTGAAGCGGGGTGTCGGGGAGCTGTTTTTT. Its protein product is CASSLKRGVGELFF.

V and J are TRBV7-9 and TRBJ2-1; weak D call: TRBD2 (7 bases). The CDR3 is 15 residues long. V lost 7 bases and J lost 6, with 19 bases in between. Germline V lookup: CDR1 SEHNR, CDR2 FQNEAQ (reference sequence). CDR3: CASNLWGRETNEQFF. DNA of the CDR3: TGTGCCAGCAACCTGTGGGGGCGGGAGACCAATGAGCAGTTCTTC.

The rearrangement links TRBV30 to TRBJ1-5, with 8 bases identical to TRBD1. The V gene's germline CDR1 is GTSNPN and CDR2 SVGIG (reference sequence). The length of the CDR3 is 16 residues. Unmatched junction bases numbered 7, after V lost 0 bases and J lost 3 bases. This chain's CDR3 is CAWSVGRGPLNQPQHF. CDR3 nucleotide sequence: TGTGCCTGGAGTGTAGGCAGGGGGCCACTCAATCAGCCCCAGCATTTT.

CDR3 sequence: CASRVSGSDIQYF. CDR3 DNA sequence: TGTGCCAGCCGGGTAAGCGGGAGCGACATTCAGTACTTC. V and J are TRBV2 and TRBJ2-4; 8 bases are a match to TRBD2. Unmatched junction bases numbered 8, after V lost 8 bases and J lost 8 bases. Per germline, CDR1 SNHLY and CDR2 FYNNEI. CDR3 length equals 13 residues. Based on the CDR3 plus reference TRBV2 and TRBJ2-4, the full variable domain is EPEVTQTPSHQVTQMGQEVILRCVPISNHLYFYWYRQILGQKVEFLVSFYNNEISEKSEIFDDQFSVERPDGSNFTLKIRSTKLEDSAMYFCASRVSGSDIQYFGAGTRLSVL.

The rearrangement links TRBV2 to TRBJ2-2, with D possibly TRBD1 on 5 matching bases. The CDR3 extends over 15 amino acids. The germline gives CDR1 SNHLY, CDR2 FYNNEI. V lost 3 bases, J lost 5 bases, and 13 bases lay in between. Here the CDR3 reads CASSDARARTGELFF. The CDR3 region has the DNA TGTGCCAGCAGTGACGCCAGGGCTCGGACCGGGGAGCTGTTTTTT.

V usage is TRBV5-6 and J usage is TRBJ2-2; D is undetermined. This CDR3 spans 15 amino acids. In germline, CDR1 is SGHDT, CDR2 YYEEEE. With 0 bases removed from V and 1 base from J, the gap between germline ends came to 7 bases. This CDR3 is CASSLGQVNTGELFF. CDR3 DNA: TGTGCCAGCAGCTTGGGGCAGGTGAACACCGGGGAGCTGTTTTTT.